The 32 T cell receptor beta chains below come from one sample, sequenced in a study of blood T cell repertoires in COVID-19. The repertoire was sequenced with immunoSEQ multiplex PCR; TCRdb's copy has only in-frame clones and lacks some. The repertoire holds around 370,000 clones, with approximately 91% as singletons. Source material: peripheral blood. The receptor source for this set is a woman aged 70-85 years with COVID-19, enrolled during active disease.

This chain joins TRBV4-2 and TRBJ2-3; 8 bases agree with TRBD2. This CDR3 has 17 amino acids. CDR1 and CDR2 (germline): LGHNA, YNFKEQ. The J segment lost 6 bases and the V segment lost 0 bases, leaving 11 bases of the junction unmatched. CDR3 protein: CASSQDWRSAGVDTQYF. The CDR3 DNA sequence: TGTGCCAGCAGCCAAGATTGGCGTTCAGCGGGGGTCGATACGCAGTATTTT.

The chain recombines TRBV6-5 with TRBJ1-4; tentatively, D is TRBD1 (6 bases). Germline values: CDR1 MNHEY, CDR2 SVGAGI. CDR3 length: 15 amino acids. The V end lost 6 bases, the J end lost 1 base, and 12 bases lay between the germline ends. CDR3 sequence: CASSGQILTNEKLFF. The CDR3 nucleotides read TGTGCCAGCAGCGGACAGATCCTAACTAATGAAAAACTGTTTTTT.

The V and J genes are TRBV4-3 and TRBJ2-7, with a weak D call TRBD2 (5 bases). The V end lost 0 bases, the J end lost 0 bases, and 12 bases lay between the germline ends. The CDR3 runs to 16 residues. Germline V CDR1 and CDR2: LGHNA, YSLEER. Written as DNA, the CDR3 is TGCGCCAGCAGCCAAGATTCGGGAACAAGCTCCTACGAGCAGTACTTC. Protein: CASSQDSGTSSYEQYF.

The V and J genes are TRBV4-1 and TRBJ1-2; D gene unclear. This CDR3 is 14 amino acids long. V was shortened by 0 bases and J by 4 bases, with 9 bases between the two germline ends. CDR1 is MGHRA, CDR2 YSYEKL, per germline. Written as DNA, the CDR3 is TGCGCCAGCAGCCAAGAGCGCTTCCTCTATGGCTACACCTTC. As protein: CASSQERFLYGYTF.

The chain joins TRBV2 to TRBJ1-4; 8 nucleotides line up with TRBD1. The trim removed 6 bases at V and 0 bases at J, leaving 3 bases unmatched. Germline assignment: CDR1 SNHLY and CDR2 FYNNEI. The CDR3 sequence is 15 residues long. CDR3 nucleotide sequence: TGTGCCAGCAGGCAGGGGGCTGCAACTAATGAAAAACTGTTTTTT. This codes for CASRQGAATNEKLFF.

The V call is TRBV7-2, the J call TRBJ2-5; 8 bases line up with TRBD2. Trimming removed 5 bases from V and 7 bases from J; junction bases left unmatched: 6. The CDR3 is 13 amino acids. The germline V gene encodes CDR1 SGHTA and CDR2 FQGNSA. This chain's CDR3 is CASSPGGYGTQYF. CDR3 bases: TGTGCCAGCAGCCCGGGGGGGTACGGGACCCAGTACTTC.

This clone was seen once. CDR3 in amino acids: CASSLDSPSPQYF. In nucleotides, the CDR3 is TGTGCCAGCAGTTTAGACAGCCCCAGCCCCCAGTACTTC. The chain uses TRBV12-3 or TRBV12-4 and TRBJ2-5; D not resolved. Trimming took off 1 base at V and 9 bases at J, with 12 bases between the two ends. The CDR3 sequence is 13 residues long.

The chain carries TRBV7-9 and TRBJ1-2; tentative D call: TRBD1 (6 bases). The V gene's germline CDR1 is SEHNR and CDR2 FQNEAQ (reference sequence). V was pared by 3 bases and J by 6 bases, with 8 bases between. The CDR3 is 12 residues long. This CDR3 reads CASSLGANGYTF. CDR3 DNA: TGTGCCAGCAGCTTGGGGGCGAATGGCTACACCTTC.

The chain is built from TRBV18 and TRBJ1-4; TRBD1 matches 7 bases. Germline-derived CDR1 and CDR2 are KGHSH and LQKENI. The CDR3 is 15 amino acids. The V and J ends lost 6 bases and 3 bases, in that order; junction bases with no gene match: 7. The CDR3 bases are TGTGCCAGCTCGTTTCGACAGGGTCCTAATGAAAAACTGTTTTTT. It codes for CASSFRQGPNEKLFF.

This clone was seen more than once but under ten times. The rearrangement joins TRBV9 to TRBJ1-1; D may be TRBD1 (5 bases). Germline CDR1 SGDLS, CDR2 YYNGEE. The CDR3 spans 16 residues. V lost 0 bases and J 0 bases, leaving 12 bases between the germline ends. The CDR3 DNA is TGTGCCAGCAGCGTAGTCAGTTTCAGGGTGAACACTGAAGCTTTCTTT. Its protein is CASSVVSFRVNTEAFF.

This clone was recorded once. The gene calls are TRBV7-2 and TRBJ1-2, with TRBD1 as a possible D gene (6 bases). This CDR3 comprises 15 residues. Germline CDR1 is SGHTA and CDR2 is FQGNSA. V shed 4 bases and J shed 2 bases, with 14 bases lying between them. This chain's CDR3 is CASSSPLGANYGYTF. The DNA of the CDR3 is TGTGCCAGCAGCTCCCCCCTGGGGGCCAACTATGGCTACACCTTC.

CDR3 residues: CATQELDSPEAFF. The CDR3 DNA is TGTGCCACCCAGGAGTTGGACAGCCCTGAAGCTTTCTTT. The rearrangement uses TRBV10-3 and TRBJ1-1, with D possibly matching TRBD1 (6 bases). The CDR3 contains 13 residues. Germline-derived CDR1 and CDR2 are ENHRY and SYGVKD. The V end was cut by 10 bases, the J end by 6 bases, with 18 bases between.

CDR3 protein: CASSLRGRDAFF. The CDR3 region has the DNA TGTGCCAGCAGTTTAAGAGGGAGGGACGCTTTCTTT. The V gene is TRBV28, the J gene TRBJ1-1; D may be TRBD1 (5 bases). The CDR3 extends over 12 amino acids. V was cut by 2 bases and J by 11 bases, with 12 bases left in between. The germline CDR1 and CDR2 sequences are MDHEN and SYDVKM.

In DNA, the CDR3 is TGCGCCAGCAGTTTTCAGCGGGGGGGCCGGGAAGATACGCAGTATTTT. Translation gives CASSFQRGGREDTQYF. The chain combines TRBV10-1 with TRBJ2-3; 10 bases map to TRBD2. V trimming: 5 bases; J trimming: 5 bases; junction bases outside the gene matches: 10. This CDR3 has 16 residues. CDR1 is WNHNN and CDR2 is SYGVQD in the germline V gene (reference sequence).

The V and J genes are TRBV5-1 and TRBJ2-3; 11 nucleotides match TRBD1. The CDR3 runs to 16 residues. CDR1 is SGHRS, CDR2 YFSETQ, per germline. Unmatched junction bases numbered 5, after V lost 2 bases and J lost 3 bases. CDR3 coding DNA: TGCGCCAGCAGCTTCACCGGGACAGGGGGGACAGATACGCAGTATTTT. Protein sequence: CASSFTGTGGTDTQYF.

This chain uses TRBV2 with TRBJ1-2; possibly TRBD1 for D (6 bases). Deletions cut 4 bases from V and 8 bases from J, with 11 bases between. The CDR3 spans 12 residues. CDR1 is SNHLY and CDR2 is FYNNEI in the germline V gene. The CDR3 spells CASSVTGHGYTF. CDR3 in DNA: TGTGCCAGCAGTGTAACAGGGCACGGCTACACCTTC.

The chain couples TRBV27 to TRBJ1-6, with D unresolved. Trimming removed 0 bases at V and 8 bases at J, with 11 bases between. Looked up from germline, CDR1 is MNHEY and CDR2 is SMNVEV (reference sequence). The CDR3 is made up of 15 amino acids. Here the CDR3 reads CASSLSGGRDSPLHF. CDR3 DNA sequence: TGTGCCAGCAGTTTATCGGGAGGGCGGGATTCACCCCTCCACTTT.

This clone was picked up a small number of times. V usage is TRBV7-6 and J usage is TRBJ2-3; 12 nucleotides line up with TRBD1. The junction had 11 bases not matched to a gene; V was cut back by 11 bases and J by 5 bases. Germline V lookup: CDR1 SGHVS, CDR2 FNYEAQ. The CDR3 sequence is 15 residues long. The CDR3 DNA sequence: TGTGCCTCGAAATTGGGGACAGGGGGCGGAGATACGCAGTATTTT. This translates into CASKLGTGGGDTQYF.

This chain joins TRBV10-3 and TRBJ2-1; possibly TRBD1 for D (5 bases). Germline V gene lookup returns CDR1 ENHRY and CDR2 SYGVKD. The CDR3 is 18 amino acids. V was clipped by 3 bases and J by 0 bases, with 18 bases between them. CDR3 in amino acids: CAISDPDRAPSSYNEQFF. DNA for the CDR3: TGTGCCATCAGTGATCCTGACAGAGCGCCGAGCTCCTACAATGAGCAGTTCTTC.

There are a few counts of this clone. The rearrangement uses TRBV27 and TRBJ2-3; tentatively, D is TRBD2 (5 bases). V lost 3 bases and J 4 bases, leaving 11 bases between the germline ends. CDR1 is MNHEY and CDR2 is SMNVEV in the germline V gene (reference sequence). CDR3 length: 14 residues. Here the CDR3 reads CASSFSGIADTQYF. The CDR3 region has the DNA TGTGCCAGCAGTTTTTCCGGGATTGCAGATACGCAGTATTTT.

This clone was detected a few times. This chain uses TRBV27 with TRBJ2-6; weak D call: TRBD2 (6 bases). The CDR3 spans 16 residues. Germline CDR1 and CDR2: MNHEY and SMNVEV (reference sequence). V was cut by 3 bases and J by 3 bases, with 12 bases left in between. The CDR3 nucleotides are TGTGCCAGCAGTTTCTTCCCCGGGAGTGGGGCCAACGTCCTGACTTTC. Its translation: CASSFFPGSGANVLTF. Variable domain in full (rest from reference TRBV27 and TRBJ2-6): EAQVTQNPRYLITVTGKKLTVTCSQNMNHEYMSWYRQDPGLGLRQIYYSMNVEVTDKGDVPEGYKVSRKEKRNFPLILESPSPNQTSLYFCASSFFPGSGANVLTFGAGSRLTVL.

The genes are TRBV27 and TRBJ1-4; a possible D gene is TRBD1 (5 bases). Trimming pared 6 bases from V and 7 bases from J, leaving 18 bases between. CDR1 is MNHEY and CDR2 is SMNVEV in the germline V gene (reference sequence). The CDR3 length is 15 residues. CDR3 sequence: CASSWVGARGEKLFF. The CDR3 nucleotides read TGTGCCAGCAGCTGGGTCGGGGCGCGGGGTGAAAAACTGTTTTTT.

The gene calls are TRBV6-5 and TRBJ1-2; possible D gene TRBD1, 6 bases. Trimming removed 2 bases at V and 7 bases at J, with 14 bases between. Germline CDR1 is MNHEY and CDR2 is SVGAGI. The CDR3 totals 14 residues. CDR3 residues: CASSYTRQVRGYTF. CDR3 nucleotide sequence: TGTGCCAGCAGTTACACCCGACAGGTCCGTGGCTACACCTTC.

The chain employs TRBV19 and TRBJ1-2, with 8 bases that match TRBD1. V lost 4 bases and J lost 10; bases outside the gene matches: 8. In germline, CDR1 is LNHDA, CDR2 SQIVND (reference sequence). This CDR3 contains 13 residues. CDR3 nucleotides: TGTGCCAGTAGTACGGACAGGGTTCCGTTCTACACCTTC. Amino acid sequence: CASSTDRVPFYTF. The whole variable domain, filled in from reference TRBV19 and TRBJ1-2, reads DGGITQSPKYLFRKEGQNVTLSCEQNLNHDAMYWYRQDPGQGLRLIYYSQIVNDFQKGDIAEGYSVSREKKESFPLTVTSAQKNPTAFYLCASSTDRVPFYTFGSGTRLTVV.

The gene calls are TRBV4-1 and TRBJ1-2, with TRBD1 identical over 8 bases. The J segment lost 8 bases and the V segment lost 8 bases, leaving 7 bases of the junction unmatched. The CDR3 spans 12 residues. Germline V gene lookup returns CDR1 MGHRA and CDR2 YSYEKL. CDR3: CASRGQGGGYTF. DNA for the CDR3: TGCGCCAGCCGAGGACAGGGAGGCGGCTACACCTTC.

This sequence joins TRBV7-2 and TRBJ2-3; 9 bases line up with TRBD2. Germline CDR1 reads SGHTA; CDR2 reads FQGNSA. The junction had 8 bases not matched to a gene; V was cut back by 5 bases and J by 5 bases. The CDR3 has 15 residues. The CDR3 coding sequence is TGTGCCAGCAGCGCTTCTAGCGGGGTGGGAGATACGCAGTATTTT. Translating gives CASSASSGVGDTQYF.

The chain employs TRBV28 and TRBJ1-2; 9 bases line up with TRBD1. Germline V lookup: CDR1 MDHEN, CDR2 SYDVKM. V shed 5 bases and J 7 bases; nucleotides not matched to a gene: 11. CDR3 length: 15 residues. DNA of the CDR3: TGTGCCAGCAGTCTGGGACAGGGATCGGTCGCTGGCTACACCTTC. It yields the protein CASSLGQGSVAGYTF.

CDR3 in amino acids: CASSLSGVEDTQYF. The DNA of the CDR3 is TGCGCCAGCAGCTTGTCCGGGGTGGAAGATACGCAGTATTTT. The chain uses TRBV5-1 and TRBJ2-3; D possibly corresponds to TRBD2 (5 bases). The V gene's germline CDR1 is SGHRS and CDR2 YFSETQ. Trimming cost V 1 base and J 5 bases, with 11 bases left between them. CDR3 size: 14 residues. Supplemented by reference TRBV5-1 and TRBJ2-3, the full variable domain reads KAGVTQTPRYLIKTRGQQVTLSCSPISGHRSVSWYQQTPGQGLQFLFEYFSETQRNKGNFPGRFSGRQFSNSRSEMNVSTLELGDSALYLCASSLSGVEDTQYFGPGTRLTVL.

The chain recombines TRBV4-1 with TRBJ1-1; D not resolved. From germline, CDR1 is MGHRA and CDR2 YSYEKL. The CDR3 has 14 residues. Trimming took off 8 bases at V and 2 bases at J, with 15 bases between the two ends. CDR3 sequence: CASRVAATNTEAFF. CDR3 coding DNA: TGCGCCAGCCGGGTGGCGGCCACCAACACTGAAGCTTTCTTT.

This chain joins TRBV7-9 and TRBJ2-5; weak D call: TRBD1 (6 bases). The V gene's germline CDR1 is SEHNR and CDR2 FQNEAQ (reference sequence). This CDR3 has 15 residues. V lost 5 bases and J lost 7, with 20 bases in between. The CDR3 here is CASSTLGQYRGTQYF. CDR3 DNA: TGTGCCAGCAGCACCCTCGGACAGTACCGGGGGACCCAGTACTTC.

This chain uses TRBV2 with TRBJ2-3, with 11 positions matching TRBD2. CDR1 is SNHLY, CDR2 FYNNEI, per germline. Losses at the gene ends were 6 bases for V and 2 bases for J; bases not matched to a gene: 7. The CDR3 covers 16 residues. The CDR3 region is CASSRSSGGITDTQYF. The CDR3 nucleotides read TGTGCCAGCAGCCGCTCTAGCGGGGGGATCACAGATACGCAGTATTTT.

The chain combines TRBV5-6 with TRBJ2-7; 10 positions agree with TRBD2. The CDR3 covers 16 residues. V shed 3 bases and J 3 bases; nucleotides not matched to a gene: 9. CDR1 is SGHDT and CDR2 is YYEEEE in the germline V gene. The chain's CDR3 is CASSSRTSGNIYEQYF. CDR3 coding DNA: TGTGCCAGCAGCTCCCGGACTAGCGGAAATATCTACGAGCAGTACTTC.